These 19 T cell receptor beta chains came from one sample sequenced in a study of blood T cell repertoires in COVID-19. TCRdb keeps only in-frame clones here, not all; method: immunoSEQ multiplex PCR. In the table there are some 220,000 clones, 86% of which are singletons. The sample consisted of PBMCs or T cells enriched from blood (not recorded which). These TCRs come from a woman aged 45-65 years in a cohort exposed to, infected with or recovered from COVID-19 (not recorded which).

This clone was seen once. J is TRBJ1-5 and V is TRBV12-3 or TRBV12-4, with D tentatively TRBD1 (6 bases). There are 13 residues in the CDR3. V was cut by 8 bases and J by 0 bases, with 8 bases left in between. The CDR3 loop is CASQQGSNQPQHF. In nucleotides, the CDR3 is TGTGCCAGCCAACAGGGTAGCAATCAGCCCCAGCATTTT.

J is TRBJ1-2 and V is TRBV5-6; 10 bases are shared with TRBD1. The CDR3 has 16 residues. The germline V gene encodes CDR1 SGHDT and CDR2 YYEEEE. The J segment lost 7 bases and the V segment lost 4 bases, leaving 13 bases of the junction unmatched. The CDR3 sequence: CASSPTGGVELFGYTF. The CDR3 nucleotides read TGTGCCAGCAGCCCGACAGGGGGCGTAGAGTTATTTGGCTACACCTTC.

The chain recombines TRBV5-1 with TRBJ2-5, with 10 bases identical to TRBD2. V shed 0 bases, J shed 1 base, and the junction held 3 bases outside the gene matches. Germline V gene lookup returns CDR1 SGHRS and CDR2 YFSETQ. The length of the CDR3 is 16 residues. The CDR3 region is CASSLGSGGPQETQYF. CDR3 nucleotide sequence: TGCGCCAGCAGCTTGGGTAGCGGGGGGCCCCAAGAGACCCAGTACTTC.

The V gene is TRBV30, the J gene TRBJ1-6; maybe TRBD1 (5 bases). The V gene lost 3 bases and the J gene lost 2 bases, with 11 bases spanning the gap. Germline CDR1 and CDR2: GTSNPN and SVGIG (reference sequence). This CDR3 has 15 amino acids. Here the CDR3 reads CAWSGSGTYNSPLHF. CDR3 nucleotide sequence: TGTGCCTGGAGCGGGTCAGGGACCTATAATTCACCCCTCCACTTT.

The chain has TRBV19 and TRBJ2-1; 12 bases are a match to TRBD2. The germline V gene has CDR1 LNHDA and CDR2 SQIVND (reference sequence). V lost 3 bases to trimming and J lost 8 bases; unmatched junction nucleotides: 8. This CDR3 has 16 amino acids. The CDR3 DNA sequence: TGTGCCAGTAGTATGATCACGACTAGCGGGAGCGATGAGCAGTTCTTC. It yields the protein CASSMITTSGSDEQFF.

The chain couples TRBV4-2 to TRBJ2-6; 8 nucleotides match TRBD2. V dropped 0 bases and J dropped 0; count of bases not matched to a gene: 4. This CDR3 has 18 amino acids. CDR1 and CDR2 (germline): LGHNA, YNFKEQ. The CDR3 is CASSQEGGGTSGANVLTF. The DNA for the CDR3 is TGTGCCAGCAGCCAAGAAGGCGGGGGGACCTCTGGGGCCAACGTCCTGACTTTC.

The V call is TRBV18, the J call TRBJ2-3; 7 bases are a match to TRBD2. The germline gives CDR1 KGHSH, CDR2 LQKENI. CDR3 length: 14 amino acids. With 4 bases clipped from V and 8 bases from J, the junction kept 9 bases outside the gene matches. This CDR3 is CASSQTSLQATQYF. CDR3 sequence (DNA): TGTGCCAGCTCACAGACTAGCCTTCAAGCTACGCAGTATTTT.

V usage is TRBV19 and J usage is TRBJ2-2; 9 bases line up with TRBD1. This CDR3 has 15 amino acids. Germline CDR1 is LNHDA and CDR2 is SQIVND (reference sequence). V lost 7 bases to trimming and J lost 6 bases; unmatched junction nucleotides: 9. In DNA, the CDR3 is TGTGCCAGTATCCTGACGGGGACAGGGCCCGGGGAGCTGTTTTTT. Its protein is CASILTGTGPGELFF.

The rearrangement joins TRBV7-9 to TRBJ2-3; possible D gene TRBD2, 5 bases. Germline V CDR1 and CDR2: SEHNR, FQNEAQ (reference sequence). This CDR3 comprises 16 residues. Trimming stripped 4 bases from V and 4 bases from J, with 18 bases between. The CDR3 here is CASSSDLATPPDTQYF. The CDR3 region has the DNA TGTGCCAGCAGCTCCGATCTAGCTACCCCCCCAGATACGCAGTATTTT. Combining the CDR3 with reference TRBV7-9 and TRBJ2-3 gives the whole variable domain DTGVSQNPRHKITKRGQNVTFRCDPISEHNRLYWYRQTLGQGPEFLTYFQNEAQLEKSRLLSDRFSAERPKGSFSTLEIQRTEQGDSAMYLCASSSDLATPPDTQYFGPGTRLTVL.

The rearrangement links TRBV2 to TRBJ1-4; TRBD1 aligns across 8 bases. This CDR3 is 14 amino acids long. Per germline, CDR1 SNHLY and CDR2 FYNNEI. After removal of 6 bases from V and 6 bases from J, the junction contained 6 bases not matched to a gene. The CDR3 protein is CASRHGTGDEKLFF. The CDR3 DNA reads TGTGCCAGCAGACACGGGACAGGTGATGAAAAACTGTTTTTT.

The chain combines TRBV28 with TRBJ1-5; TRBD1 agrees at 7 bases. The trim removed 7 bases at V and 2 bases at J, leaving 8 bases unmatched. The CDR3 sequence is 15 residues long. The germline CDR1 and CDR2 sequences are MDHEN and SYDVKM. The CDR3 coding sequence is TGTGCCAGCAAGGTCGGGGGACAGCGCAATCAGCCCCAGCATTTT. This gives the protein CASKVGGQRNQPQHF.

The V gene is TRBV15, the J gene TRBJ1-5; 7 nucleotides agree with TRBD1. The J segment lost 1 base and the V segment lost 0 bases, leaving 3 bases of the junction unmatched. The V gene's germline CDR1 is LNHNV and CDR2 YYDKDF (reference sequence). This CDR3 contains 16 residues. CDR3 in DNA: TGTGCCACCAGCAGAGAGACAGGGTGGAGCAATCAGCCCCAGCATTTT. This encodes CATSRETGWSNQPQHF. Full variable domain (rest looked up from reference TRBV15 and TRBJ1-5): DAMVIQNPRYQVTQFGKPVTLSCSQTLNHNVMYWYQQKSSQAPKLLFHYYDKDFNNEADTPDNFQSRRPNTSFCFLDIRSPGLGDTAMYLCATSRETGWSNQPQHFGDGTRLSIL.

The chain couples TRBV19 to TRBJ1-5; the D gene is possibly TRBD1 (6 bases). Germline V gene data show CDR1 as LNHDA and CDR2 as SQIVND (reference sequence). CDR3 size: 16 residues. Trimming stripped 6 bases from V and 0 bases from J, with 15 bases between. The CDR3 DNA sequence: TGTGCCAGTAGAGTAGCCGGGACATATAGCAATCAGCCCCAGCATTTT. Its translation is CASRVAGTYSNQPQHF.

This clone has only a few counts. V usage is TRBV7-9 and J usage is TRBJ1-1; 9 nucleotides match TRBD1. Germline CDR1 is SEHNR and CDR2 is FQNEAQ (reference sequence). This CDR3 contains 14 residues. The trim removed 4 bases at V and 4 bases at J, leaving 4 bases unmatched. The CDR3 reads CASSSETGGTEAFF. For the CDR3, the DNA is TGTGCCAGCAGCTCGGAGACAGGGGGCACTGAAGCTTTCTTT.

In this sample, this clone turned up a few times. Here the CDR3 DNA reads TGTGCCAGCAGCTTAGTTGGGGCTTCCGGAAACACCATATATTTT. Its protein product is CASSLVGASGNTIYF. The V gene is TRBV13, the J gene TRBJ1-3; perhaps TRBD1 as D (5 bases). V was cut by 1 base and J by 4 bases, with 11 bases left in between. Germline CDR1 PRHDT, CDR2 FYEKMQ (reference sequence). The CDR3 totals 15 residues.

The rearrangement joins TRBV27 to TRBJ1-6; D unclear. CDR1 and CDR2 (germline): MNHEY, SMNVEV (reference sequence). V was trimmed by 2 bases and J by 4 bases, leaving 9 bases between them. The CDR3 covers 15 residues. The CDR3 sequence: CASSLEGFYNSPLHF. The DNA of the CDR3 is TGTGCCAGCAGTTTAGAGGGTTTTTATAATTCACCCCTCCACTTT.

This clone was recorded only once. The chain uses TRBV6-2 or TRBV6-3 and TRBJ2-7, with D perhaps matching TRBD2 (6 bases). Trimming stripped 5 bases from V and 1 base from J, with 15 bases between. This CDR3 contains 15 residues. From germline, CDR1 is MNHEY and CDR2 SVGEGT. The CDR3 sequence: CASSPWRDGSYEQYF. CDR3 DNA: TGTGCCAGCAGTCCCTGGCGGGACGGATCCTACGAGCAGTACTTC.

The CDR3 is CASSPHGQGANYGYTF. DNA for the CDR3: TGTGCCAGCAGTCCCCACGGACAGGGAGCTAACTATGGCTACACCTTC. V gene TRBV27 combines with J gene TRBJ1-2; TRBD1 matches 8 bases. The germline V gene has CDR1 MNHEY and CDR2 SMNVEV (reference sequence). With 5 bases clipped from V and 0 bases from J, the junction kept 8 bases outside the gene matches. The CDR3 contains 16 residues.

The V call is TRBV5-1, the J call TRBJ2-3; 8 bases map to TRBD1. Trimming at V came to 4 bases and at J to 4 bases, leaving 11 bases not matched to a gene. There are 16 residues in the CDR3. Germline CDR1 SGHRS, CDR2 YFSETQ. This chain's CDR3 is CASSTQDRARADTQYF. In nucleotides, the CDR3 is TGCGCCAGCAGCACGCAGGACAGGGCACGCGCAGATACGCAGTATTTT. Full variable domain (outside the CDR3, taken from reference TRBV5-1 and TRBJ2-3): KAGVTQTPRYLIKTRGQQVTLSCSPISGHRSVSWYQQTPGQGLQFLFEYFSETQRNKGNFPGRFSGRQFSNSRSEMNVSTLELGDSALYLCASSTQDRARADTQYFGPGTRLTVL.